This TCR beta chain is from a study of Ad26.COV2.S vaccination and SARS-CoV-2 variants. For the study at large: Ad26.COV2.S shots went into the muscle once or twice, 56 days apart. General study findings and limits: Recipients of vaccine and of placebo showed similar breadth of their non-spike TCR repertoires.

CDR1 is LGHNA and CDR2 is YNFKEQ in the germline V gene. This CDR3 has 16 residues. Trimming at V came to 5 bases and at J to 2 bases, leaving 8 bases not matched to a gene. Treatment in this sample: roughly 19 received Ad26.COV2.S at low or high dose, single or two shots; about 5 received placebo; per-sample allocation not given. Sampling occurred on day 63 after the first vaccine or placebo injection. Points on this clone: The target antigen is unknown.

The method was immunoSEQ multiplex PCR; TCRdb's version includes in-frame clones alone and lacks a portion of them. The repertoire holds about 350,000 clones, with around nine tenths as singletons. This specimen consisted of peripheral blood, obtained in a trial of Ad26.COV2.S vaccine versus placebo. The source is a person aged 18-65 years who received the Ad26.COV2.S COVID-19 vaccine or a placebo. The rearrangement joins TRBV4-2 to TRBJ2-3; 9 bases map to TRBD2. Here the CDR3 reads CASSAGLAGTTDTQYF. The DNA of the CDR3 is TGTGCCAGCAGCGCGGGCCTAGCGGGGACCACAGATACGCAGTATTTT.